This T cell receptor beta chain was found in a study of blood T cell repertoires in COVID-19. Study summary: Samples came from the United States, Italy and Spain, spanning acute and convalescent COVID-19. PBMCs, B-cell-depleted T cells, or T cells were the source of the cDNA or gDNA that made up the material.

The protocol was immunoSEQ multiplex PCR, while the TCRdb copy is restricted to in-frame clones and leaves out a portion. The sample gives fewer than 90,000 clones, roughly 95% of which show up once; more than 4% is in the top ten. CDR1 and CDR2 from the germline V gene are MDHEN and SYDVKM. This CDR3 contains 13 residues. Trimming cost V 7 bases and J 4 bases, with 13 bases left between them. The sequence was collected from a human donor with active COVID-19. The donor label of this sample is uncertain. The gene calls are TRBV28 and TRBJ1-2, with a weak D call TRBD1 (5 bases). Sequenced: peripheral blood. CDR3 in amino acids: CASNYQGGYGYTF. The CDR3 DNA reads as TGTGCCAGCAATTACCAGGGTGGCTATGGCTACACCTTC.